These T cell receptor beta chains were read from a single sample in a study of a mutant IDH1 vaccine in newly diagnosed glioma. Clones were read by immunoSEQ multiplex PCR, and TCRdb kept only the in-frame ones, dropping some. The sample carries 31,000 or so clones, about four fifths recorded once. Antigen specificity for these receptors is unknown. The sequencing here drew on PBMCs, taken from a glioma patient whose treatment included an IDH1 peptide vaccine. The receptors originated from a man between 25 and 39 years old with glioma. The CDR3 runs from the conserved cysteine through the conserved F or W. Fields, in order: V gene, D gene, CDR3 length, clone size, J gene, CDR3 DNA, CDR3 protein. The D gene is left open where the match is weak. Clone size is stated in some rows and not others, as once, few, many or a class when expanded.

TRBV27	-	16	once	TRBJ2-7	TGTGCCAGCAGTTTAGGAGGGACGGTAAGCTCCTACGAGCAGTACTTC	CASSLGGTVSSYEQYF
TRBV7-9	TRBD2	19	-	TRBJ2-3	TGTGCCAGCAGCCCCCGGACTAGCCAACTGCTAGACTACACAGATACGCAGTATTTT	CASSPRTSQLLDYTDTQYF
TRBV19	-	14	-	TRBJ2-7	TGTGCCAGTAGCCTAGGGGACACCCCCTACGAGCAGTACTTC	CASSLGDTPYEQYF
TRBV19	-	15	few	TRBJ1-5	TGTGCCAGTAGTCCGGACTGGTATAGCAATCAGCCCCAGCATTTT	CASSPDWYSNQPQHF
TRBV4-1	-	15	-	TRBJ1-2	TGCGCCAGCAGCCAGTCCCAACAGACTAACTATGGCTACACCTTC	CASSQSQQTNYGYTF
TRBV6-5	-	14	-	TRBJ1-1	TGTGCCAGCAGTTACGACCCCTTCGGGACTGAAGCTTTCTTT	CASSYDPFGTEAFF
TRBV11-2	TRBD2	17	-	TRBJ2-2	TGTGCCAGCAGCCTCACAGCCGGGACTACGGTATTAGGGGAGCTGTTTTTT	CASSLTAGTTVLGELFF
TRBV10-3	-	14	-	TRBJ1-4	TGTGCCATCAGTGACCTTTCAACTAATGAAAAACTGTTTTTT	CAISDLSTNEKLFF
TRBV4-1	-	16	-	TRBJ1-1	TGCGCCAGCAGCCAAATGCGGGGAAGGGAGAACACTGAAGCTTTCTTT	CASSQMRGRENTEAFF
TRBV4-3	-	15	-	TRBJ2-7	TGCGCCAGCAGCCAAGATAGGGCTCCTACCTACGAGCAGTACTTC	CASSQDRAPTYEQYF
TRBV19	-	13	-	TRBJ1-2	TGTGCCAGTAGTCTTAACGCTAACTATGGCTACACCTTC	CASSLNANYGYTF
TRBV27	-	15	-	TRBJ1-1	TGTGCCAGCAGTTTATCATCAGTCGGATCCACTGAAGCTTTCTTT	CASSLSSVGSTEAFF
TRBV7-9	-	13	-	TRBJ2-1	TGTGCCAGCAGCTTAGAGGTAGGCGATGAGCAGTTCTTC	CASSLEVGDEQFF
TRBV18	TRBD1	17	-	TRBJ2-6	TGTGCCAGCTCATTGGGACAGGGGGCACGTGGGGCCAACGTCCTGACTTTC	CASSLGQGARGANVLTF
TRBV27	TRBD2	14	-	TRBJ2-1	TGTGCCAGCAGTTTCGGACTAGCGGGTGATGAGCAGTTCTTC	CASSFGLAGDEQFF
TRBV5-6	-	18	-	TRBJ2-1	TGTGCCAGCAGCTTGGGCAGGAAAGGGAGTATCTCCTACAATGAGCAGTTCTTC	CASSLGRKGSISYNEQFF
TRBV5-1	-	14	-	TRBJ1-2	TGCGCCAGCAGCCTGACAGTCCTGGAAGATGGCTACACCTTC	CASSLTVLEDGYTF
TRBV9	-	15	-	TRBJ1-1	TGTGCCAGCAGCGTAGCTCCTTTGCCGGGCACTGAAGCTTTCTTT	CASSVAPLPGTEAFF
TRBV5-1	TRBD2	16	once	TRBJ2-5	TGCGCCAGCAGCTCCAGACTAGCGGGAGGTAAAGAGACCCAGTACTTC	CASSSRLAGGKETQYF
TRBV30	-	10	-	TRBJ1-2	TGTGCCTGGCCCCCCGGGGGCTACACCTTC	CAWPPGGYTF
TRBV18	TRBD2	19	-	TRBJ2-7	TGTGCCAGCTCACCACGGACTAGCACCGAAAACCAGCACCTCTACGAGCAGTACTTC	CASSPRTSTENQHLYEQYF
TRBV2	TRBD1	15	-	TRBJ1-4	TGTGCCAGCAGGGACCGGGACAGGGTCTCGGAAAAACTGTTTTTT	CASRDRDRVSEKLFF
TRBV13	TRBD1	15	once	TRBJ2-7	TGTGCCAGCAGTACAGCCGGGACAGGTGCCTACGAGCAGTACTTC	CASSTAGTGAYEQYF
TRBV5-1	-	15	-	TRBJ2-3	TGCGCCAGCAGCTTGGGATATACTAGCACAGATACGCAGTATTTT	CASSLGYTSTDTQYF
TRBV19	TRBD1	16	-	TRBJ1-2	TGTGCCAGTAGTATCTCCGGGACAGGGTTTAACTATGGCTACACCTTC	CASSISGTGFNYGYTF
TRBV6-1	TRBD1	14	-	TRBJ1-2	TGTGCCAGCACGACAGGGGGGGGCTTCTATGGCTACACCTTC	CASTTGGGFYGYTF
TRBV5-1	-	11	-	TRBJ2-7	TGCGCCAGCAGCCTCGATTACGAGCAGTACTTC	CASSLDYEQYF
TRBV28	TRBD2	13	-	TRBJ2-7	TGTGCCAGCAGATCGGGACTAGGCTACGAGCAGTACTTC	CASRSGLGYEQYF
TRBV5-1	-	13	once	TRBJ2-3	TGCGCCAGCACAGTGGGGGCCACAGATACGCAGTATTTT	CASTVGATDTQYF
TRBV18	-	15	-	TRBJ1-1	TGTGCCAGCTCACCAAGGGGAGGGGAGGGCACTGAAGCTTTCTTT	CASSPRGGEGTEAFF
TRBV10-3	-	14	-	TRBJ2-1	TGTGCCATCAGCGAGAGCGGGTCAGGGAATGAGCAGTTCTTC	CAISESGSGNEQFF
TRBV30	TRBD2	15	-	TRBJ2-7	TGTGCCTGGAGTCGAGAGCGGGGGCCGTCCTACGAGCAGTACTTC	CAWSRERGPSYEQYF
TRBV5-8	-	11	once	TRBJ1-2	TGTGCCAGCAGCTTCTACTATGGCTACACCTTC	CASSFYYGYTF
TRBV27	TRBD2	16	few	TRBJ2-7	TGTGCCAGCAGTTTATCATCCCTAGCGGGAGGGTACGAGCAGTACTTC	CASSLSSLAGGYEQYF
TRBV27	-	13	-	TRBJ2-7	TGTGCCAGCAGTTTGGGACACCGATACGAGCAGTACTTC	CASSLGHRYEQYF
TRBV6-1	-	16	-	TRBJ1-3	TGTGCCAGCAGTGATTATCCCTTTTACTCTGGAAACACCATATATTTT	CASSDYPFYSGNTIYF
TRBV18	-	15	once	TRBJ1-3	TGTGCCAGCTCCGAGGAGTATTCCTCTGGAAACACCATATATTTT	CASSEEYSSGNTIYF
TRBV27	-	14	once	TRBJ1-2	TGTGCCAGCAGTTTAATAGGCAGTAACTATGGCTACACCTTC	CASSLIGSNYGYTF
TRBV6-1	-	13	-	TRBJ2-5	TGTGCCAGCGTGCGGATAAGAGAAGAGACCCAGTACTTC	CASVRIREETQYF
TRBV11-2	-	13	-	TRBJ2-3	TGTGCCAGCAGCACCGAACACACAGATACGCAGTATTTT	CASSTEHTDTQYF
TRBV6-1	-	14	-	TRBJ1-5	TGTGCCAGCAGCCCCATAGGTGGCAATCAGCCCCAGCATTTT	CASSPIGGNQPQHF
TRBV30	-	13	-	TRBJ1-1	TGTGCCTGGAAGTCGGAGATGAACACTGAAGCTTTCTTT	CAWKSEMNTEAFF
TRBV4-3	-	14	-	TRBJ2-3	TGCGCCAGCAGCCAAGATTCAAGCACAGATACGCAGTATTTT	CASSQDSSTDTQYF
TRBV13	-	15	-	TRBJ2-7	TGTGCCAGCAGCGCAATGAGCGGCATTGGCTACGAGCAGTACTTC	CASSAMSGIGYEQYF
TRBV27	-	14	-	TRBJ1-5	TGTGCCAGCACCAGTCAGGGGAACAATCAGCCCCAGCATTTT	CASTSQGNNQPQHF
TRBV10-3	-	19	-	TRBJ2-7	TGTGCCATCAGTGAGGCATTACCTAGGACAGCCACAAGCTCCTACGAGCAGTACTTC	CAISEALPRTATSSYEQYF
TRBV5-5	TRBD1	15	-	TRBJ1-3	TGTGCCAGCAGCTTGGTAGGGGGCGGTGGAAACACCATATATTTT	CASSLVGGGGNTIYF
TRBV7-2	TRBD1	16	-	TRBJ2-2	TGTGCCAGCAGCTTAGTAGGGGGCGCTGACACCGGGGAGCTGTTTTTT	CASSLVGGADTGELFF
TRBV9	-	15	-	TRBJ2-5	TGTGCCAGCAGCGTCGACCTTTCAGGGGTGGGAACCCAGTACTTC	CASSVDLSGVGTQYF
TRBV28	-	15	-	TRBJ1-4	TGTGCCAGCAGCCTCTTAAGCGGAACTAATGAAAAACTGTTTTTT	CASSLLSGTNEKLFF